This T cell receptor beta chain derives from a study of T cell changes during pregnancy in multiple sclerosis. Some clones are missing from TCRdb's copy, which holds only in-frame ones; the method was immunoSEQ multiplex PCR. The sample yields some 49,000 clones, 90% seen once. The CDR3 has 16 amino acids. The ends were cut back, 3 bases at V and 4 bases at J, with 18 bases in the middle. Per germline, CDR1 LGHNA and CDR2 YSLEER. The sequence was obtained from a female donor in good health, enrolled as a control in a pregnancy study. The chain joins TRBV4-3 to TRBJ1-2; tentatively, D is TRBD1 (6 bases). Sequences were derived from peripheral blood, sampled after pregnancy. CDR3 sequence reads: CASSQTSDRGGYGYTF. The CDR3 coding sequence is TGCGCCAGCAGCCAGACTTCAGACCGAGGGGGCTATGGCTACACCTTC.